One sample yielded the 16 T cell receptor beta chains listed below, sequenced in a study of tumor and adjacent non-tumor tissue in lung cancer. This sample's RNA came from whole unsorted tissue. This non-tumor lung sample came from over 3 cm beyond the tumor edge. TCRbeta libraries were built with three rounds of nested PCR, modified from ARM-PCR. TCRdb processed the multiplex PCR reads anew with MiXCR; each CDR3 protein has one entry. There are 60,000 to 65,000 distinct CDR3 sequences in the sample; about 56% occur only once, and more than 30% lies in the top ten. Sequenced input: distant non-tumor lung tissue. These receptors all come from a man aged 70-80 years with non-small cell lung cancer.

For this clonotype: At one boundary the junction diverges from the germline segment, which might be a read error. V is TRBV11-2 and J is TRBJ2-1, with D perhaps TRBD1 (6 bases). The CDR3 runs to 15 residues. Germline values: CDR1 SGHAT, CDR2 FQNNGV. In DNA form, the CDR3 reads TGTGTCAGCAGCTCCTGGACAGCCTCATACAATGAGCAGTTCTTC. Amino acids: CVSSSWTASYNEQFF. The full variable domain, in which reference TRBV11-2 and TRBJ2-1 provide the parts outside the CDR3, is EAGVAQSPRYKIIEKRQSVAFWCNPISGHATLYWYQQILGQGPKLLIQFQNNGVVDDSQLPKDRFSAERLKGVDSTLKIQPAKLEDSAVYLCVSSSWTASYNEQFFGPGTRLTVL.

Notes on this clonotype: This may be a read error, as it is one base from a much larger clone. The V call is TRBV10-3, the J call TRBJ1-3; D not resolved. The CDR3 has 10 residues. CDR1 is ENHRY and CDR2 is SYGVKD in the germline V gene. CDR3 DNA: TGTACCTCGGGAGGAAACACCATATATTTT. Translation: CTSGGNTIYF.

For the CDR3, the DNA is TGCGCCAGCAGCCAGGCCCAGGGGCAACCTAATTCACCCCTCCACTTT. It encodes CASSQAQGQPNSPLHF. The chain uses TRBV4-1 and TRBJ1-6; maybe TRBD1 (6 bases). The CDR3 has 16 residues. V dropped 3 bases and J dropped 6 bases, with 15 bases sitting between them. In germline, CDR1 is MGHRA, CDR2 YSYEKL.

In the case of this clonotype: This CDR3 fails to terminate in the conserved phenylalanine or tryptophan, so it likely reflects a read error. J is TRBJ2-6 and V is TRBV5-1; D unclear. The germline CDR1 and CDR2 sequences are SGHRS and YFSETQ. The CDR3 runs 15 residues. V shed 4 bases and J shed 1 base, with 9 bases lying between them. CDR3 amino acids: CASSEQSSGANVLTS. The DNA of the CDR3 is TGCGCCAGCAGCGAGCAGAGTTCTGGGGCCAACGTCCTGACTTCC.

The chain uses TRBV29-1 and TRBJ2-3; D unclear. The V gene's germline CDR1 is SQVTM and CDR2 ANQGSEA. This CDR3 contains 14 residues. The CDR3 DNA sequence: TGCAGTGTCCCCCCAGAAGGGATATCAAATACGCAGTATTTT. Protein sequence: CSVPPEGISNTQYF.

Points on this clonotype: This is likely a read error, given that the CDR3 carries no conserved phenylalanine or tryptophan at its end. The chain carries TRBV10-2 and TRBJ2-7; D is possibly TRBD1 or TRBD2 (5 bases each). The length of the CDR3 is 12 residues. The germline gives CDR1 WSHSY, CDR2 SAAADI. CDR3 sequence reads: CASTGRGDEQYS. DNA of the CDR3: TGCGCGAGCACGGGAAGGGGTGACGAGCAGTACTCC.

This clonotype was detected ten times or more. The chain employs TRBV29-1 and TRBJ1-1; D might be TRBD1 (6 bases). The germline gives CDR1 SQVTM, CDR2 ANQGSEA. The CDR3 has 13 amino acids. V was pared by 6 bases and J by 2 bases, with 13 bases between. CDR3: CSVGRDTNTEAFF. The CDR3 bases are TGCAGCGTGGGGCGGGACACTAACACTGAAGCTTTCTTT.

Concerning this clonotype itself: A read error may produce the germline difference seen at one junction end. The chain is built from TRBV11-2 and TRBJ2-7; D is uncertain. The CDR3 totals 13 residues. Germline values: CDR1 SGHAT, CDR2 FQNNGV. The CDR3 region is CTSSLNRGYERYF. The CDR3 DNA reads as TGTACCAGCAGCTTAAACAGAGGCTACGAGCGGTACTTC. The entire variable domain, with the rest obtained from reference TRBV11-2 and TRBJ2-7, is as follows: EAGVAQSPRYKIIEKRQSVAFWCNPISGHATLYWYQQILGQGPKLLIQFQNNGVVDDSQLPKDRFSAERLKGVDSTLKIQPAKLEDSAVYLCTSSLNRGYERYFGPGTRLTVT.

This chain uses TRBV12-3 or TRBV12-4 with TRBJ1-5; 7 bases line up with TRBD1. V was clipped by 1 base and J by 2 bases; unmatched bases: 8. The CDR3 length is 17 residues. The CDR3 is CASSLVRGAGGNQPQHF. DNA for the CDR3: TGTGCCAGCAGTTTAGTCAGGGGGGCTGGGGGCAATCAGCCCCAGCATTTT.

This clonotype has just a few counts. J is TRBJ1-1 and V is TRBV29-1; the match to TRBD1 covers 7 bases. V gave up 7 bases and J gave up 3 bases; unmatched junction bases: 8. Germline CDR1 and CDR2: SQVTM and ANQGSEA. The CDR3 consists of 13 residues. As DNA, the CDR3 is TGCAGCGGTACAGGGGCTGGTGACACTGAAGCTTTCTTT. It encodes CSGTGAGDTEAFF.

The rearrangement joins TRBV11-2 to TRBJ1-2; 9 nucleotides match TRBD1. This CDR3 is 14 amino acids long. The germline gives CDR1 SGHAT, CDR2 FQNNGV. V lost 6 bases, J lost 9 bases, and 11 bases stayed unmatched. The CDR3 DNA reads TGTGCCAGCAGATCCGGGACAGGGCCTTTTAGCTACACCTTC. Its translation: CASRSGTGPFSYTF. Full variable domain (remainder filled in from reference TRBV11-2 and TRBJ1-2): EAGVAQSPRYKIIEKRQSVAFWCNPISGHATLYWYQQILGQGPKLLIQFQNNGVVDDSQLPKDRFSAERLKGVDSTLKIQPAKLEDSAVYLCASRSGTGPFSYTFGSGTRLTVV.

In the case of this clonotype: A much larger clone differs by one base, so this may be a read error. The rearrangement links TRBV5-1 to TRBJ2-1, with 7 bases identical to TRBD1. This CDR3 is built from 15 residues. Looked up from germline, CDR1 is SGHRS and CDR2 is YFSETQ. The CDR3 DNA follows: TGCGCCAGCAGCCAAGGGGGCAGCTCCTACAATGGGCAGTTCTTC. Protein sequence: CASSQGGSSYNGQFF.

About this clonotype: The missing conserved phenylalanine or tryptophan at the end of this CDR3 makes a read error likely. The genes are TRBV11-1 and TRBJ2-1; TRBD1 matches at 9 bases. Germline V gives CDR1 SGHAT, CDR2 FQDESV (reference sequence). The CDR3 extends over 14 amino acids. In DNA form, the CDR3 reads TGTGCTAGCAGCCTCCGGACAGGGGTGGATGGGCAGTTCTTA. Translated, it gives CASSLRTGVDGQFL.

On this clonotype: The junction shows a germline mismatch at one end, possibly a read error. The rearrangement joins TRBV15 to TRBJ2-2, with a tentative D call TRBD2 (5 bases). CDR1 is LNHNV and CDR2 is YYDKDF in the germline V gene (reference sequence). The CDR3 spans 15 residues. In DNA, the CDR3 is TGTGCCACCAGCACGCGACATGGGCGGTCCGGGGAGCTCTTTTTT. This gives the protein CATSTRHGRSGELFF.

This clonotype was counted many times. This chain joins TRBV4-2 and TRBJ2-6; perhaps D is TRBD1 or TRBD2 (5 bases each). Trimming removed 1 base from V and 0 bases from J, with 13 bases in between. The CDR3 has 18 amino acids. CDR1 and CDR2 (germline): LGHNA, YNFKEQ. CDR3 amino acids: CASSQGRVGLSGANVLTF. The CDR3 nucleotides read TGTGCCAGCAGCCAAGGCAGGGTTGGACTCTCTGGGGCCAACGTCCTGACTTTC.

To note about this clonotype: One end of the junction varies from germline; a read error may be responsible. The chain recombines TRBV11-2 with TRBJ2-2; either TRBD1 or TRBD2 may fit D (5 bases each). The CDR3 runs to 16 residues. The germline V gene has CDR1 SGHAT and CDR2 FQNNGV. This CDR3 reads CGSGLPTAQNTGELFF. DNA of the CDR3: TGTGGCAGCGGCCTTCCGACAGCTCAGAACACCGGGGAGCTGTTTTTT.